A selection of T cell receptor beta chains follows, all from one sample in a study of T-cell reconstitution after alpha-beta-depleted transplantation in children. TCRdb reprocessed the PCR reads via MiXCR and lists one record per CDR3 protein. The sample includes about 980,000 distinct CDR3 sequences, around 30% seen only once; the top ten take over 25%. Sequencing used PBMCs, mostly from graft donor cells, obtained 360 days after TCRalphabeta/CD19-depleted stem cell transplant. The receptors originated from a boy under two years old who had a stem cell transplant for SCID, so the T cells may come from the graft donor. The CDR3 runs from the conserved cysteine through the conserved F or W. D genes are given only for firm matches. Some rows have no size entry. The others give once, few or many, or a class for an expanded clone.

>NA|TRBV10-3|TRBJ2-2|NA
CAISESGGIGELFF
TGTGCCATCAGTGAGTCTGGCGGGATCGGGGAGCTGTTTTTT
>NA|TRBV6-2/TRBV6-3|TRBJ1-1|NA
CASRVNLRRNTEAFF
TGTGCCAGCAGAGTTAACCTTCGACGGAACACTGAAGCTTTCTTT
>NA|TRBV4-3|TRBJ1-4|NA
CASSQEGPTNEKLFF
TGCGCCAGCAGCCAAGAGGGGCCCACAAATGAAAAACTGTTTTTT
>TRBD1|TRBV15|TRBJ1-1|NA
CATSRQGQYTEAFF
TGTGCCACCAGCCGACAGGGGCAATACACTGAAGCTTTCTTT
>TRBD1|TRBV12-3/TRBV12-4|TRBJ1-1|NA
CASSRTDRGLGAFF
TGTGCCAGCAGTCGAACTGACAGGGGGCTGGGAGCTTTCTTT
>TRBD2|TRBV15|TRBJ2-3|NA
CATSRKIAGTSTDTQYF
TGTGCCACCAGCAGAAAAATAGCGGGAACCAGCACAGATACGCAGTATTTT
>NA|TRBV7-9|TRBJ2-7|few
CASAARYEQYF
TGTGCCAGCGCGGCGCGTTACGAGCAGTACTTC
>TRBD1|TRBV5-1|TRBJ2-7|NA
CASSLSQGQGRVEQYF
TGCGCCAGCAGCTTGTCCCAGGGACAGGGGCGGGTCGAGCAGTACTTC
>TRBD1|TRBV10-3|TRBJ2-7|few
CAISQTGTGDEQYF
TGTGCCATCAGTCAGACCGGGACAGGGGACGAGCAGTACTTC
>TRBD2|TRBV12-3/TRBV12-4|TRBJ2-3|NA
CASRIAGMVDTQYF
TGTGCCAGCAGGATAGCGGGGATGGTGGATACGCAGTATTTT
>NA|TRBV4-1|TRBJ2-7|NA
CASSQGPSREQYF
TGCGCCAGCAGCCAAGGGCCGTCAAGGGAGCAGTACTTC
>NA|TRBV28|TRBJ2-7|NA
CASSHPPGGGEQYF
TGTGCCAGCAGCCACCCTCCCGGGGGCGGCGAGCAGTACTTC
>TRBD2|TRBV12-3/TRBV12-4|TRBJ2-5|NA
CASSTGTRWTVQYF
TGTGCCAGCAGCACCGGGACTAGATGGACGGTCCAGTACTTC
>NA|TRBV5-1|TRBJ2-7|many
CASSRDYEQYF
TGCGCCAGCAGCAGGGATTACGAGCAGTACTTC
>NA|TRBV29-1|TRBJ2-1|NA
CSVDRGGPSYNEQFF
TGCAGCGTTGATAGGGGGGGGCCCTCCTACAATGAGCAGTTCTTC
>NA|TRBV20-1|TRBJ2-2|NA
CSAKPTGPDGELFF
TGCAGTGCTAAGCCTACAGGACCGGACGGGGAGCTGTTTTTT
>NA|TRBV15|TRBJ2-1|few
CATSILRYNEQFF
TGTGCCACCAGCATTCTGAGGTACAATGAGCAGTTCTTC
>NA|TRBV20-1|TRBJ2-2|NA
CSARGWGENTGELFF
TGCAGTGCTAGGGGGTGGGGAGAAAACACCGGGGAGCTGTTTTTT
>NA|TRBV6-2/TRBV6-3|TRBJ1-1|few
CASSYTRLRTEAFF
TGTGCCAGCAGTTACACCCGACTTCGCACTGAAGCTTTCTTT
>NA|TRBV7-2|TRBJ2-1|NA
CASSHTGTLTNNEQFF
TGTGCCAGCAGCCATACCGGGACGCTTACGAACAATGAGCAGTTCTTC
>NA|TRBV27|TRBJ1-2|few
CASSLAPAGLGYTF
TGTGCCAGCAGTTTAGCCCCGGCAGGGTTGGGCTACACCTTC
>TRBD1|TRBV5-1|TRBJ1-1|few
CASSLDTGVMNTEAFF
TGCGCCAGCAGCTTGGACACAGGGGTAATGAACACTGAAGCTTTCTTT
>NA|TRBV20-1|TRBJ2-5|many
CSARFPGLQETQYF
TGCAGTGCTAGGTTCCCGGGACTGCAAGAGACCCAGTACTTC
>NA|TRBV25-1|TRBJ2-1|NA
CASSDQGTRFDEQFF
TGTGCCAGCAGTGATCAGGGGACCCGGTTTGATGAGCAGTTCTTC
>NA|TRBV5-1|TRBJ2-1|few
CASSPTGSGEQFF
TGCGCCAGCAGCCCGACAGGATCGGGGGAGCAGTTCTTC
>NA|TRBV29-1|TRBJ2-3|few
CSSQVGGTQYF
TGCAGCTCGCAGGTCGGGGGTACGCAGTATTTT
>NA|TRBV14|TRBJ2-5|NA
CASSQGGEGRGETQYF
TGTGCCAGCAGCCAAGGCGGAGAGGGTAGGGGAGAGACCCAGTACTTC
>NA|TRBV2|TRBJ1-5|NA
CASSEAHHGNQPQHF
TGTGCCAGCAGTGAAGCGCACCACGGCAATCAGCCCCAGCATTTT
>NA|TRBV5-1|TRBJ1-1|NA
CASSPLQGNTEAFF
TGCGCCAGCAGCCCGCTTCAAGGGAACACTGAAGCTTTCTTT
>NA|TRBV6-6|TRBJ1-2|few
CASTGTVNYGYTF
TGTGCCAGCACCGGAACCGTTAACTATGGCTACACCTTC
>NA|TRBV27|TRBJ2-5|NA
CASSLIRGETQYF
TGTGCCAGCAGTTTAATTCGAGGGGAGACCCAGTACTTC
>TRBD1|TRBV20-1|TRBJ1-1|NA
CSAFDRGGDTEAFF
TGCAGTGCTTTCGACAGGGGAGGAGACACTGAAGCTTTCTTT
>NA|TRBV7-2|TRBJ2-3|NA
CASSLGRGRRGTDTQYF
TGTGCCAGCAGCTTAGGCAGGGGCCGAAGAGGCACAGATACGCAGTATTTT
>NA|TRBV18|TRBJ2-7|NA
CASSPHPGVYEQYF
TGTGCCAGCTCACCACACCCGGGGGTATACGAGCAGTACTTC
>TRBD1|TRBV29-1|TRBJ1-2|few
CSAQDRVAYGYTF
TGCAGCGCCCAGGACAGGGTGGCCTATGGCTACACCTTC
>NA|TRBV4-2|TRBJ2-3|few
CASSQVPGLGLLTGSTDTQYF
TGTGCCAGCAGCCAAGTCCCTGGGCTAGGTTTGTTGACCGGCAGCACAGATACGCAGTATTTT
>NA|TRBV7-9|TRBJ1-1|NA
CASRGKDTEAFF
TGTGCCAGCAGGGGTAAGGACACTGAAGCTTTCTTT
>TRBD1|TRBV5-1|TRBJ2-7|few
CASSATGTAYEQYF
TGCGCCAGCAGCGCCACCGGGACAGCCTACGAGCAGTACTTC
>NA|TRBV5-1|TRBJ2-1|NA
CASSLEPWGEQFF
TGCGCCAGCAGCTTGGAACCCTGGGGTGAGCAGTTCTTC
>TRBD2|TRBV5-1|TRBJ2-5|NA
CASSLVAGGVETQYF
TGCGCCAGCAGCTTGGTAGCGGGGGGAGTGGAGACCCAGTACTTC
>NA|TRBV20-1|TRBJ2-1|NA
CRAREPRTYNEQFF
TGCAGAGCTAGAGAACCCCGTACGTACAATGAGCAGTTCTTC
>NA|TRBV20-1|TRBJ2-2|few
CSAREGSTGELFF
TGCAGTGCTAGGGAGGGAAGCACCGGGGAGCTGTTTTTT
>TRBD1|TRBV12-5|TRBJ2-7|NA
CASALDRAYEQYF
TGTGCTAGTGCCCTAGACAGGGCCTACGAGCAGTACTTC